Reported below is one T cell receptor (beta chain). Its antigen is still unknown. This sample was taken from a study of cytomegalovirus exposure and HLA in healthy donors. In the study overall: About 200 million T cells yielded approximately 100 million unique TCR beta sequences, as an earlier analysis found. General study results and limits: Being productive about 90% or about 30% of the time was typical of most TCR beta V segments in an earlier analysis. For cytomegalovirus status, the classifier reportedly gave diagnoses with high specificity and sensitivity.

The V segment lost 0 bases and the J segment 5 bases; nucleotides outside the gene matches: 7. Germline V gives CDR1 SGHDT, CDR2 YYEEEE. This CDR3 region has 15 residues. Use of 60 Vbeta and 13 Jbeta primers characterized the PCR. Sequencing was performed with immunoSEQ multiplex PCR; in TCRdb, only in-frame clones are kept and a portion is missing. The sample yields roughly 230,000 clones, about nine tenths seen once. Nominally healthy donors provided the samples, though records likely missed some immune exposures. This chain connects TRBV5-6 to TRBJ1-2, with TRBD1 matching over 7 bases. Sequencing was carried out using PBMCs. The sequence was collected from a girl aged 2-10 years in good health and CMV-seronegative. The CDR3 DNA reads TGTGCCAGCAGCTTGGGGACAGGCCTCACTTATGGCTACACCTTC. Encoded protein: CASSLGTGLTYGYTF.